The clone carrying this T cell receptor beta chain was seen ten or more times. The antigen is undetermined. The data were obtained in a study of T cells in Graves' hyperthyroidism and ophthalmopathy. Study-level findings and limits: The model predicted ophthalmopathy a median about 6.6 months before onset.

Germline loops: CDR1 LGHNA, CDR2 YSLEER. The CDR3 sequence is 12 residues long. The V end lost 4 bases, the J end lost 7 bases, and 10 bases lay between the germline ends. Researchers barred patients who had uncontrolled infection, other autoimmune disease, pregnancy or lactation. TCR beta CDR3 region amplification was performed from RNA transcripts. An initial round of RT-PCR targeting the TCR CDR3 relied on the HTBI primer set. TCRdb processed the multiplex PCR reads anew with MiXCR; each CDR3 protein has one entry. Of around 600,000 distinct CDR3 sequences listed, approximately 15% are singletons. The TCR sequence derives from a woman between 18 and 29 years old with Graves' ophthalmopathy. The specimen was blood. The chain recombines TRBV4-3 with TRBJ1-1; weak D call: TRBD1 (6 bases). The CDR3 loop reads CASSPRGGEAFF. The CDR3 DNA follows: TGCGCCAGCAGCCCGAGAGGGGGTGAAGCTTTCTTT.